This is a list of T cell receptor beta chains from one sample in a study of shared clonotypes between healthy human individuals. TCRdb's copy holds only in-frame clones and misses some; the assay was immunoSEQ multiplex PCR. The sample gives over a million clones, about 98.5% of which show up once; 0.3% to 0.45% is in the top ten. The material sequenced was naive CD4+ T cells sorted from blood. The receptors stem from a man younger than 45 in good health. The CDR3 runs from the conserved cysteine through the conserved F or W. The D gene is left open where the match is weak. Clone size is shown for a subset of rows, as once, few, many or a class of expanded clone.

TGTGCCAGCAGCTTACAGGGGCTTCCCTATGGCTACACCTTC	CASSLQGLPYGYTF	NA	NA	TRBJ1-2	TRBV11-2
TGTGCCAGTAGTCGACCGGGGGGTAACTATGGCTACACCTTC	CASSRPGGNYGYTF	NA	NA	TRBJ1-2	TRBV19
TGCGCCAGCAGCGCCCAAGGGACCCCCGGGGAGCTGTTTTTT	CASSAQGTPGELFF	NA	NA	TRBJ2-2	TRBV5-1
TGCGCCAGCAGCTTGGGAGGGATCACAGGGGAAGGTTACGAGCAGTACTTC	CASSLGGITGEGYEQYF	NA	TRBD1	TRBJ2-7	TRBV5-1
TGTGCCAGCAGAGCCGGAGGCCCCAACGAGCAGTACTTC	CASRAGGPNEQYF	once	NA	TRBJ2-7	TRBV14
TGCAGTGCTAGAGTTGTGGAGACCCAGTACTTC	CSARVVETQYF	few	NA	TRBJ2-5	TRBV20-1
TGTGCCAGCAGCCCCGGGACAGGGGTAGCGGGAGGGCCCACAGATACGCAGTATTTT	CASSPGTGVAGGPTDTQYF	NA	NA	TRBJ2-3	TRBV5-8
TGTGCCATCAGTGAGAGACAGTGGGAGCAGTTCTTC	CAISERQWEQFF	NA	NA	TRBJ2-1	TRBV10-3
TGTGCCAGCAGCCAAGCACGCTCAGGCGATGAGCAGTTCTTC	CASSQARSGDEQFF	NA	NA	TRBJ2-1	TRBV14
TGTGCCAGCAGCGTAGTAGCGGGAGGGCACAATGAGCAGTTCTTC	CASSVVAGGHNEQFF	NA	TRBD2	TRBJ2-1	TRBV9
TGTGCCAGCAGCTTTACACTAGCGGGGCCCACAGATACGCAGTATTTT	CASSFTLAGPTDTQYF	once	TRBD2	TRBJ2-3	TRBV7-9
TGTGCCACCAGCAGAGAACTAGCGGGACGGGAGCAGTACTTC	CATSRELAGREQYF	NA	TRBD2	TRBJ2-7	TRBV15
TGTGCCAGCTCACCTTCTCAGGGTATGGCTGAAGCTTTCTTT	CASSPSQGMAEAFF	NA	NA	TRBJ1-1	TRBV18
TGTGCCTCGATACCCGGGACTAGCGGGAGGGCCACAGATACGCAGTATTTT	CASIPGTSGRATDTQYF	NA	TRBD2	TRBJ2-3	TRBV30
TGTGCCAGCAGCTTGCCAAGGTCCTATGGCTACACCTTC	CASSLPRSYGYTF	NA	NA	TRBJ1-2	TRBV5-6
TGTGCCAGCAGCCCGGCTCTAGCGGGGGAGACCCAGTACTTC	CASSPALAGETQYF	NA	TRBD2	TRBJ2-5	TRBV7-8
TGTGCCAGCTCACCGCTTCCGGGGTCTAGCACAGATACGCAGTATTTT	CASSPLPGSSTDTQYF	NA	NA	TRBJ2-3	TRBV18
TGTGCCAGCAGTATAGCCAAAAACATTCAGTACTTC	CASSIAKNIQYF	NA	NA	TRBJ2-4	TRBV11-2
TGTGCCAGCAGCTCGGACGGTGCAACTAATGAAAAACTGTTTTTT	CASSSDGATNEKLFF	NA	NA	TRBJ1-4	TRBV11-2
TGTGCTAGCAAACCTGCGAACACTGAAGCTTTCTTT	CASKPANTEAFF	NA	NA	TRBJ1-1	TRBV12-5
TGCAGTGCTAGCCTGTGGGGGGAGCAGTACTTC	CSASLWGEQYF	NA	NA	TRBJ2-7	TRBV20-1
TGTGCCAGCAGCTTACGGCAGTTCCAAGAGACCCAGTACTTC	CASSLRQFQETQYF	NA	NA	TRBJ2-5	TRBV11-2
TGTGCCAGCAGCTTTAGCGGAGGGGTGTTATACGAGCAGTACTTC	CASSFSGGVLYEQYF	NA	NA	TRBJ2-7	TRBV11-1
TGTGCCAGCTCACCCGGACGTATCCAGACCTACGAGCAGTACTTC	CASSPGRIQTYEQYF	NA	NA	TRBJ2-7	TRBV18
TGTGCCAGCAGGGCTGGACAGGGCAATCAGCCCCAGCATTTT	CASRAGQGNQPQHF	NA	TRBD1	TRBJ1-5	TRBV6-1
TGTGCCAGCAGTTACACCCTTGTGGAATCGGGCTACGAGCAGTACTTC	CASSYTLVESGYEQYF	once	NA	TRBJ2-7	TRBV28
TGTGCCAGCAGCTTAGCAGGGGGCAATGAGCAGTTCTTC	CASSLAGGNEQFF	once	NA	TRBJ2-1	TRBV7-9
TGTGCCAGCAGCTTAGTGCTCCACTTCCAAGAGACCCAGTACTTC	CASSLVLHFQETQYF	NA	NA	TRBJ2-5	TRBV5-6
TGTGCCAGCAGCAGGGAGAACCGCAGGGACGCTGAGCAGTTCTTC	CASSRENRRDAEQFF	NA	NA	TRBJ2-1	TRBV14
TGTGCCAGCAGCTTGACCGGGAGAACAGATACGCAGTATTTT	CASSLTGRTDTQYF	NA	NA	TRBJ2-3	TRBV5-4
TGCAGCGTTGGAACTCGTTCCGCGGAGACCCAGTACTTC	CSVGTRSAETQYF	NA	NA	TRBJ2-5	TRBV29-1
TGTGCCTGGAGTAAGGGACAGGTTAGCAATCAGCCCCAGCATTTT	CAWSKGQVSNQPQHF	NA	TRBD1	TRBJ1-5	TRBV30
TGTGCCAGCAGCTTAGCAGTCAGCTTCGAGCAGTTCTTC	CASSLAVSFEQFF	NA	NA	TRBJ2-1	TRBV7-9
TGTGCCGCACAGGGGGGACAGGGGTACAATGAGCAGTTCTTC	CAAQGGQGYNEQFF	once	TRBD1	TRBJ2-1	TRBV10-3
TGTGCCAGCAGCTCGATACGGGGTTTGGAGACCCAGTACTTC	CASSSIRGLETQYF	NA	NA	TRBJ2-5	TRBV7-6
TGTGCCAGCAGCCAAGCAGGGCAGGGAGGCTACACCTTC	CASSQAGQGGYTF	NA	NA	TRBJ1-2	TRBV14
TGTGCCAGCTCACCGCTCGGGACTAACTACGAGCAGTACTTC	CASSPLGTNYEQYF	NA	TRBD2	TRBJ2-7	TRBV18